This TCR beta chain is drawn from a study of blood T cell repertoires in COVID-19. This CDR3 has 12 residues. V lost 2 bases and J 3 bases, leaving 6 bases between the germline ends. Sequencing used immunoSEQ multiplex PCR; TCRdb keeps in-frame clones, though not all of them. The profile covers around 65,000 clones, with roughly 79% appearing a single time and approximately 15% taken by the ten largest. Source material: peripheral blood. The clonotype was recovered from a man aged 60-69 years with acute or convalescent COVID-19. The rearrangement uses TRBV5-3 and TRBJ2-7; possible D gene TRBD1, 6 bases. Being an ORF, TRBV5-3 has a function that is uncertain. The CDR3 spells CARSLQGYEQYF. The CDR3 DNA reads TGTGCCAGAAGCTTACAGGGCTACGAGCAGTACTTC.